The 28 T cell receptor beta chains given below trace back to one sample, sequenced in a study of blood T cells in healthy people across ages. Primed by a sample-barcoded 5' primer and a J-beta primer mix, a second PCR proceeded for roughly 6 to 12 cycles. TCRdb called the 5' RACE reads again in MiXCR, with one record for every CDR3 protein. The profile shows 550,000 to 800,000 distinct CDR3 sequences, 20% to 25% of them singletons. The sample consisted of blood. The receptors stem from a man in his 70s in good health.

This clonotype was seen ten or more times. The chain links TRBV27 to TRBJ2-7; 11 nucleotides line up with TRBD2. CDR1 is MNHEY and CDR2 is SMNVEV in the germline V gene (reference sequence). The CDR3 consists of 15 residues. Trimming removed 6 bases from V and 2 bases from J; junction bases left unmatched: 6. CDR3 protein: CASRMTSGTTYEQYF. In nucleotides, the CDR3 is TGTGCCAGCAGGATGACTAGCGGGACGACCTACGAGCAGTACTTC.

This clonotype was found a few times. This sequence joins TRBV29-1 and TRBJ2-3; 10 bases agree with TRBD2. With 5 bases clipped from V and 1 base from J, the junction kept 6 bases outside the gene matches. This CDR3 has 15 residues. Germline loops: CDR1 SQVTM, CDR2 ANQGSEA. Here the CDR3 DNA reads TGCAGCGTTAAAGCGGGAGGGCCGGGCACAGATACGCAGTATTTT. The encoded protein is CSVKAGGPGTDTQYF.

V is TRBV24-1 and J is TRBJ2-1; TRBD1 agrees at 9 bases. The CDR3 consists of 17 residues. V shed 0 bases and J 8 bases; nucleotides not matched to a gene: 10. From germline, CDR1 is KGHDR and CDR2 SFDVKD. In nucleotides, the CDR3 is TGTGCCACCAGTGATTTGTCCGGGACAGGGATGGTCTATGAGCAGTTCTTC. This translates into CATSDLSGTGMVYEQFF.

This chain joins TRBV5-1 and TRBJ1-6; maybe TRBD1 (5 bases). CDR3 length: 15 residues. Looked up from germline, CDR1 is SGHRS and CDR2 is YFSETQ. The V end lost 3 bases, the J end lost 10 bases, and 17 bases lay between the germline ends. The CDR3 spells CASSSETGRGSPLHF. DNA for the CDR3: TGCGCCAGCAGCTCAGAGACGGGACGGGGATCACCCCTCCACTTT.

This clonotype was picked up a small number of times. The V call is TRBV20-1, the J call TRBJ2-1; 11 nucleotides agree with TRBD2. The CDR3 sequence is 16 residues long. The V and J ends lost 0 bases and 3 bases, in that order; junction bases with no gene match: 4. Germline CDR1 and CDR2: DFQATT and SNEGSKA (reference sequence). The CDR3 nucleotides are TGCAGTGCTAGAGATTCGGGGACTAGCGGCTACAATGAGCAGTTCTTC. Translating gives CSARDSGTSGYNEQFF.

V is TRBV5-1 and J is TRBJ1-1; unclear D gene. Germline CDR1 is SGHRS and CDR2 is YFSETQ. CDR3 length: 13 residues. Trimming took off 2 bases at V and 1 base at J, with 6 bases between the two ends. The CDR3 DNA sequence: TGCGCCAGCAGCTTACCATCGAACACTGAAGCTTTCTTT. Encoded protein: CASSLPSNTEAFF.

This rearrangement joins TRBV7-8 to TRBJ2-7; the match to TRBD2 covers 14 bases. J gave up 9 bases and V 5 bases, and 9 bases lay outside the gene matches. Germline V lookup: CDR1 SGHVS, CDR2 FQNEAQ. This CDR3 is 15 amino acids long. The CDR3 nucleotides are TGTGCCAGCAGCCCGGGACTAGCGGGAGACCACGGGCAGTACTTC. Protein product: CASSPGLAGDHGQYF.

The chain recombines TRBV6-5 with TRBJ1-3, with TRBD1 matching 10 bases. The ends lost 8 bases at V and 8 bases at J; junction bases unmatched: 9. Germline values: CDR1 MNHEY, CDR2 SVGAGI. This CDR3 is built from 14 residues. The CDR3 loop reads CASRDRGVRDTIYF. CDR3 in DNA: TGTGCCAGCCGGGACAGGGGTGTGAGAGACACCATATATTTT.

The V call is TRBV5-1, the J call TRBJ2-2; D may match TRBD1 or TRBD2 (5 bases each). Germline V lookup: CDR1 SGHRS, CDR2 YFSETQ. V lost 0 bases to trimming and J lost 6 bases, with 15 bases between them. This CDR3 is 16 amino acids long. The CDR3 DNA is TGCGCCAGCAGCTTGGTTTTACGGGGCGCGGCCGGGGAGCTGTTTTTT. This translates into CASSLVLRGAAGELFF.

This clonotype was counted many times. The chain combines TRBV5-6 with TRBJ2-1; the match to TRBD1 covers 7 bases. This CDR3 is built from 16 residues. Germline CDR1 and CDR2: SGHDT and YYEEEE. The V segment lost 4 bases and the J segment 5 bases; nucleotides outside the gene matches: 12. The chain's CDR3 is CASSIMTGLGHNEQFF. The CDR3 coding sequence is TGTGCCAGCAGCATAATGACAGGGTTGGGGCACAATGAGCAGTTCTTC.

This clonotype was detected a few times. The V call is TRBV3-1, the J call TRBJ2-1; TRBD1 agrees at 8 bases. This CDR3 is built from 15 residues. V was pared by 5 bases and J by 5 bases, with 8 bases of the junction left unmatched. CDR1 and CDR2 (germline): LGHDT, YNNKEL (reference sequence). The CDR3 protein is CASSEAGTGNNEQFF. CDR3 nucleotide sequence: TGTGCCAGCAGCGAAGCCGGGACAGGAAACAATGAGCAGTTCTTC.

The J gene is TRBJ1-1, the V gene TRBV4-1; no reliable D call. V was shortened by 4 bases and J by 0 bases, with 12 bases between the two germline ends. The V gene's germline CDR1 is MGHRA and CDR2 YSYEKL. The CDR3 has 15 amino acids. CDR3 nucleotide sequence: TGCGCCAGCAGCCCCACCCCAGCCATGAACACTGAAGCTTTCTTT. Amino acid sequence: CASSPTPAMNTEAFF.

The chain links TRBV29-1 to TRBJ2-1; D is unclear. The CDR3 extends over 15 amino acids. Germline loops: CDR1 SQVTM, CDR2 ANQGSEA. The V end lost 6 bases, the J end lost 0 bases, and 15 bases lay between the germline ends. The CDR3: CSVQQAPPSYNEQFF. The CDR3 DNA sequence: TGCAGCGTACAGCAAGCCCCACCCTCCTACAATGAGCAGTTCTTC.

This clonotype was recorded only once. This chain links TRBV29-1 with TRBJ2-3; weak D call: TRBD2 (5 bases). Trimming stripped 6 bases from V and 2 bases from J, with 15 bases between. Per the germline V gene, CDR1 is SQVTM and CDR2 is ANQGSEA. This CDR3 has 14 amino acids. CDR3 DNA sequence: TGCAGCGTCGAGGGTACAGTCAACACAGATACGCAGTATTTT. Its translation: CSVEGTVNTDTQYF.

This clonotype occurred a few times. This CDR3 reads CASSFQGRGETQYF. DNA of the CDR3: TGTGCCAGCAGTTTCCAGGGGAGAGGGGAGACCCAGTACTTC. The chain joins TRBV27 to TRBJ2-5; a possible D gene is TRBD1 (6 bases). The CDR3 totals 14 residues. The V end was cut by 3 bases, the J end by 5 bases, with 13 bases between. CDR1 is MNHEY and CDR2 is SMNVEV in the germline V gene (reference sequence).

A few counts support this clonotype. V is TRBV7-9 and J is TRBJ2-5, with unresolved D. V lost 3 bases to trimming and J lost 1 base, with 18 bases between them. The CDR3 has 17 amino acids. The germline gives CDR1 SEHNR, CDR2 FQNEAQ (reference sequence). The CDR3 here is CASSLSDTPLPQETQYF. The CDR3 DNA reads as TGTGCCAGCAGCTTGTCGGATACCCCCTTGCCCCAAGAGACCCAGTACTTC.

This clonotype was counted many times. CDR3 region: CSVEVLGQGEKLFF. Written as DNA, the CDR3 is TGCAGCGTTGAAGTCCTGGGACAGGGTGAAAAACTGTTTTTT. This chain links TRBV29-1 with TRBJ1-4; TRBD1 agrees at 9 bases. Germline values: CDR1 SQVTM, CDR2 ANQGSEA. The CDR3 contains 14 residues. Trimming at V came to 1 base and at J to 7 bases, leaving 4 bases not matched to a gene.

The chain is built from TRBV7-8 and TRBJ2-1, with 7 bases that match TRBD2. The CDR3 length is 17 residues. V lost 3 bases and J lost 1; bases outside the gene matches: 9. The germline V gene encodes CDR1 SGHVS and CDR2 FQNEAQ. For the CDR3, the DNA is TGTGCCAGCAGCTTGGGTAGCGGGTCCAATTCCTACAATGAGCAGTTCTTC. It is translated as CASSLGSGSNSYNEQFF.

This clonotype has only a few counts. In nucleotides, the CDR3 is TGTGCCAGCAGCCAGACTAGCGGGACGATTACAGATACGCAGTATTTT. It translates to CASSQTSGTITDTQYF. The V gene is TRBV3-1, the J gene TRBJ2-3; 11 nucleotides match TRBD2. V was pared by 3 bases and J by 3 bases, with 5 bases of the junction left unmatched. The CDR3 runs to 16 residues. The germline V gene has CDR1 LGHDT and CDR2 YNNKEL (reference sequence).

The rearrangement links TRBV7-2 to TRBJ2-7; a weak D match, TRBD1 (6 bases). CDR1 is SGHTA and CDR2 is FQGNSA in the germline V gene. The CDR3 loop spans 15 amino acids. The V gene lost 2 bases and the J gene lost 1 base, with 12 bases spanning the gap. The CDR3 region has the DNA TGTGCCAGCAGCTTACCAGGGGTAAAATCCTACGAGCAGTACTTC. This encodes CASSLPGVKSYEQYF.

The sample holds a few counts of this clonotype. The chain recombines TRBV12-3 or TRBV12-4 with TRBJ2-7, with 7 bases aligning to TRBD1. Trimming at V came to 3 bases and at J to 1 base, leaving 6 bases not matched to a gene. There are 15 residues in the CDR3. The CDR3 loop is CASSLGARGSYEQYF. The CDR3 DNA reads as TGTGCCAGCAGTTTGGGGGCCAGGGGGTCCTACGAGCAGTACTTC.

There are a few counts of this clonotype. The V gene is TRBV20-1, the J gene TRBJ1-6; possibly TRBD1 for D (5 bases). Germline V gene lookup returns CDR1 DFQATT and CDR2 SNEGSKA (reference sequence). This CDR3 has 13 residues. V lost 4 bases and J lost 9, with 13 bases in between. The CDR3 spells CSATQGLTSPLHF. Written as DNA, the CDR3 is TGCAGTGCTACCCAGGGTTTAACTTCACCCCTCCACTTT.

J is TRBJ2-1 and V is TRBV6-2 or TRBV6-3, with a possible D match to TRBD2 (5 bases). Germline lookup yields CDR1 MNHEY and CDR2 SVGEGT. Deletions cut 4 bases from V and 6 bases from J, with 13 bases between. CDR3 length: 14 amino acids. This CDR3 reads CASSLTGLSNEQFF. In DNA, the CDR3 is TGTGCCAGCAGTTTGACGGGGTTGAGCAATGAGCAGTTCTTC.

The chain links TRBV5-1 to TRBJ2-5, with D unclear. Germline loops: CDR1 SGHRS, CDR2 YFSETQ. The CDR3 length is 13 residues. V dropped 7 bases and J dropped 1 base, with 11 bases sitting between them. The CDR3 DNA follows: TGCGCCAGCGCTCGTGGGATCCAAGAGACCCAGTACTTC. Its protein product is CASARGIQETQYF.

The V and J genes are TRBV12-3 or TRBV12-4 and TRBJ2-7; 7 bases map to TRBD1. The CDR3 is 15 amino acids. V was clipped by 6 bases and J by 2 bases; unmatched bases: 10. CDR3 sequence (DNA): TGTGCCAGCAGATCCGACAGGGACAGCCCCTACGAGCAGTACTTC. The encoded protein is CASRSDRDSPYEQYF.

The gene calls are TRBV12-3 or TRBV12-4 and TRBJ1-3; possibly TRBD1 for D (5 bases). The CDR3 is 15 residues long. Trimming pared 7 bases from V and 0 bases from J, leaving 13 bases between. The CDR3 protein is CASTRQGVSGNTIYF. In DNA form, the CDR3 reads TGTGCCAGCACCCGGCAAGGGGTCTCTGGAAACACCATATATTTT.

This clonotype was observed a few times. The gene calls are TRBV4-3 and TRBJ2-7; 7 bases agree with TRBD2. V lost 4 bases and J lost 2; bases outside the gene matches: 5. The length of the CDR3 is 14 residues. Germline CDR1 is LGHNA and CDR2 is YSLEER. This CDR3 reads CASSPRLAAYEQYF. CDR3 DNA sequence: TGCGCCAGCAGCCCCCGACTAGCAGCCTACGAGCAGTACTTC.

V usage is TRBV7-9 and J usage is TRBJ2-5; 9 bases agree with TRBD2. Looked up from germline, CDR1 is SEHNR and CDR2 is FQNEAQ (reference sequence). The CDR3 covers 15 residues. V shed 4 bases and J 3 bases; nucleotides not matched to a gene: 6. CDR3 sequence reads: CASSSNLAGEETQYF. Here the CDR3 DNA reads TGTGCCAGCAGCTCAAATTTAGCGGGAGAAGAGACCCAGTACTTC. The full variable domain, with the rest looked up from reference TRBV7-9 and TRBJ2-5, is DTGVSQNPRHKITKRGQNVTFRCDPISEHNRLYWYRQTLGQGPEFLTYFQNEAQLEKSRLLSDRFSAERPKGSFSTLEIQRTEQGDSAMYLCASSSNLAGEETQYFGPGTRLLVL.